One and the same sample provided the 26 T cell receptor beta chains below, sequenced in a study of blood T cells in healthy people across ages. The use of a sample-barcoded 5' primer and a J-beta primer mix characterized a second PCR of about 7 to 12 cycles. TCRdb reprocessed the 5' RACE reads via MiXCR and lists one record per CDR3 protein. The data contain under 2 million distinct CDR3 sequences, about 35% of them singletons. The sequenced sample was blood. The receptors originated from a woman aged 25 to 39 in good health.

This chain links TRBV7-9 with TRBJ2-1; 12 bases align to TRBD2. V shed 4 bases and J 8 bases; nucleotides not matched to a gene: 12. CDR3 length equals 17 residues. Germline V lookup: CDR1 SEHNR, CDR2 FQNEAQ (reference sequence). The CDR3 spells CASSSTFASGGADEQFF. The DNA of the CDR3 is TGTGCCAGCAGCTCAACCTTCGCTAGCGGGGGGGCGGATGAGCAGTTCTTC.

This clonotype was counted at least ten times. The V and J genes are TRBV20-1 and TRBJ2-4, with D unclear. The V end lost 4 bases, the J end lost 0 bases, and 10 bases lay between the germline ends. Looked up from germline, CDR1 is DFQATT and CDR2 is SNEGSKA (reference sequence). This CDR3 region has 14 residues. The CDR3 spells CSAIHGIAKNIQYF. The CDR3 bases are TGCAGTGCTATACACGGAATAGCCAAAAACATTCAGTACTTC.

Points on this clonotype: A far bigger clonotype differs at one base, so this is likely a read error. The chain is built from TRBV7-2 and TRBJ2-3, with D perhaps matching TRBD2 (5 bases). Germline lookup yields CDR1 SGHTA and CDR2 FQGNSA. There are 15 residues in the CDR3. The CDR3, as DNA: TGTGCCAACAGCTTAGGAGGACGTAGCACAGATACGCAGTATTTT. This encodes CANSLGGRSTDTQYF.

This clonotype appeared once. This chain connects TRBV28 to TRBJ2-7; 9 nucleotides align to TRBD1. Germline loops: CDR1 MDHEN, CDR2 SYDVKM. The CDR3 runs to 14 residues. With V trimmed by 3 bases and J by 6 bases, 6 bases remained unmatched. The CDR3 here is CASSFGQGIGEQYF. The CDR3 nucleotides read TGTGCCAGCAGTTTCGGACAGGGGATCGGCGAGCAGTACTTC.

This clonotype has more than one count but fewer than ten. The chain combines TRBV4-1 with TRBJ2-1, with 9 bases identical to TRBD2. This CDR3 comprises 16 residues. Germline V gene sequence: CDR1 MGHRA, CDR2 YSYEKL. With V trimmed by 0 bases and J by 6 bases, 6 bases remained unmatched. The CDR3 sequence: CASSQDWAGGPNEQFF. Here the CDR3 DNA reads TGCGCCAGCAGCCAAGATTGGGCGGGAGGGCCCAATGAGCAGTTCTTC.

V is TRBV13 and J is TRBJ1-4, with no clear D. V lost 8 bases and J 0 bases, leaving 10 bases between the germline ends. CDR3 size: 14 residues. Germline V gene data show CDR1 as PRHDT and CDR2 as FYEKMQ (reference sequence). In nucleotides, the CDR3 is TGTGCCAGCGGCCTAGGCTCAACTAATGAAAAACTGTTTTTT. This translates into CASGLGSTNEKLFF.

This clonotype was recorded a few times. The V call is TRBV6-5, the J call TRBJ1-2, with D maybe TRBD1 (5 bases). The CDR3 is made up of 16 amino acids. CDR1 and CDR2 from the germline V gene are MNHEY and SVGAGI. Trimming shortened V by 2 bases and J by 4 bases, and 17 bases separated the two germline ends. The CDR3 spells CASSYPQGTGFYGYTF. The CDR3 region has the DNA TGTGCCAGCAGTTACCCACAAGGGACTGGATTCTATGGCTACACCTTC.

This clonotype has just a few counts. The gene calls are TRBV29-1 and TRBJ1-4; D not resolved. Germline lookup yields CDR1 SQVTM and CDR2 ANQGSEA. The CDR3 runs 14 residues. V lost 3 bases and J 7 bases, leaving 15 bases between the germline ends. CDR3 nucleotides: TGCAGCGTTGAGGACGGGTCAAAGAGTGAAAAACTGTTTTTT. As protein: CSVEDGSKSEKLFF.

This clonotype came up a few times. The rearrangement joins TRBV7-9 to TRBJ2-1; the match to TRBD2 covers 11 bases. Trimming removed 6 bases from V and 5 bases from J; junction bases left unmatched: 18. The V gene's germline CDR1 is SEHNR and CDR2 FQNEAQ (reference sequence). This CDR3 is built from 19 residues. DNA of the CDR3: TGTGCCAGCAGGGAAAAAAGGAGGGGGCTAGCGGGAGGACACAATGAGCAGTTCTTC. As protein: CASREKRRGLAGGHNEQFF.

In its sample, this clonotype was seen a few times. The chain couples TRBV29-1 to TRBJ2-5; TRBD2 aligns across 7 bases. This CDR3 comprises 13 residues. From germline, CDR1 is SQVTM and CDR2 ANQGSEA. J was trimmed by 8 bases and V by 4 bases; bases with no gene match: 10. The DNA of the CDR3 is TGCAGCGTTGTACCAGCGGGGCGAGAAACCCAGTACTTC. Protein: CSVVPAGRETQYF.

This clonotype came up a few times. The gene calls are TRBV4-1 and TRBJ1-5; D is uncertain. Germline values: CDR1 MGHRA, CDR2 YSYEKL. The CDR3 consists of 15 residues. Trimming pared 1 base from V and 4 bases from J, leaving 11 bases between. The CDR3 coding sequence is TGCGCCAGCAGCCAAGTCGCACAGCTAAATCAGCCCCAGCATTTT. Encoded protein: CASSQVAQLNQPQHF.

This clonotype was picked up a small number of times. A much larger clone differs by one base, so this may be a read error. This chain uses TRBV7-3 with TRBJ2-7; 8 positions agree with TRBD2. Germline V CDR1 and CDR2: SGHTA, FQGTGA. This CDR3 has 15 amino acids. J was trimmed by 4 bases and V by 3 bases; bases with no gene match: 8. Here the CDR3 reads CASSFGAGVKYEQYF. Written as DNA, the CDR3 is TGTGCCAGCAGCTTCGGAGCGGGAGTCAAATACGAGCAGTACTTC.

This clonotype has only a few counts. The rearrangement links TRBV9 to TRBJ2-1; D is possibly TRBD2 (6 bases). The CDR3 is 14 amino acids. Germline assignment: CDR1 SGDLS and CDR2 YYNGEE. The ends were cut back, 4 bases at V and 7 bases at J, with 15 bases in the middle. The DNA for the CDR3 is TGTGCCAGCAGCCCCCGGGGGAATTCGAATGAGCAGTTCTTC. Amino acids: CASSPRGNSNEQFF. Supplemented by reference TRBV9 and TRBJ2-1, the full variable domain reads DSGVTQTPKHLITATGQRVTLRCSPRSGDLSVYWYQQSLDQGLQFLIQYYNGEERAKGNILERFSAQQFPDLHSELNLSSLELGDSALYFCASSPRGNSNEQFFGPGTRLTVL.

The rearrangement joins TRBV5-1 to TRBJ2-3; possibly TRBD1 for D (5 bases). V shed 2 bases and J shed 1 base, with 14 bases lying between them. The length of the CDR3 is 16 residues. The germline gives CDR1 SGHRS, CDR2 YFSETQ. The CDR3: CASSFRVLGGTDTQYF. The CDR3 DNA sequence: TGCGCCAGCAGCTTCCGGGTTTTAGGGGGCACAGATACGCAGTATTTT.

Comments on this clonotype: At one end the junction does not follow the germline gene, possibly because of a read error. The chain uses TRBV12-3 or TRBV12-4 and TRBJ1-2, with D unclear. This CDR3 region has 12 residues. Here the CDR3 DNA reads TGTGCCAGCTCCCCGCGGTGTGTTGGCTATACCTTC. Amino acids: CASSPRCVGYTF.

Only one count was recorded for this clonotype. A junction end diverges from the germline sequence, so it may reflect a read error. The genes are TRBV6-1 and TRBJ2-1, with 11 bases identical to TRBD2. This CDR3 spans 18 amino acids. Germline lookup yields CDR1 MNHNS and CDR2 SASEGT. The CDR3 protein is CASSAALAGDLSYNKQFF. CDR3 in DNA: TGTGCCAGCAGCGCCGCACTAGCGGGAGATTTATCCTACAATAAGCAGTTCTTC.

The V gene is TRBV20-1, the J gene TRBJ2-3, with no clear D. The germline V and J ends were trimmed by 1 base and 2 bases, with 13 bases remaining between them. Germline V gives CDR1 DFQATT, CDR2 SNEGSKA (reference sequence). The CDR3 runs to 15 residues. The CDR3 bases are TGCAGTGCTAGAGTAAGGGAATGGAACACAGATACGCAGTATTTT. The encoded protein is CSARVREWNTDTQYF.

Only a few counts were recorded for this clonotype. The junction shows a germline mismatch at one end, possibly a read error. The chain recombines TRBV11-2 with TRBJ2-1; D not resolved. This CDR3 comprises 13 residues. Germline-derived CDR1 and CDR2 are SGHAT and FQNNGV. CDR3 nucleotides: TGTGCCGGCAGCTTAGATATGAGAGATGAGCAGTTCTTC. Encoded protein: CAGSLDMRDEQFF.

This sequence joins TRBV6-6 and TRBJ2-7; 7 positions match TRBD1. V trimming: 7 bases; J trimming: 0 bases; junction bases outside the gene matches: 9. Per germline, CDR1 MNHNY and CDR2 SVGAGI (reference sequence). The CDR3 consists of 15 residues. Here the CDR3 DNA reads TGTGCCAGCACTTTGGACAGGCTAAGCTCCTACGAGCAGTACTTC. It codes for CASTLDRLSSYEQYF.

On this clonotype: A read error is possible here, since a much larger clone lies one base away. This chain uses TRBV20-1 with TRBJ2-3; 7 positions agree with TRBD2. The V gene's germline CDR1 is DFQATT and CDR2 SNEGSKA (reference sequence). V dropped 6 bases and J dropped 7; count of bases not matched to a gene: 10. The CDR3 totals 13 residues. The CDR3 loop is CSALLGEGYTQYF. Written as DNA, the CDR3 is TGCAGTGCCCTCCTGGGGGAGGGATATACGCAGTATTTT.

Remarks on this clonotype: Germline is not matched at one junction end, which may reflect a read error. This chain connects TRBV15 to TRBJ2-5; 10 nucleotides agree with TRBD2. This CDR3 region has 15 residues. Germline CDR1 reads LNHNV; CDR2 reads YYDKDF (reference sequence). The CDR3 is CVTSRDQKSTSGQYF. DNA of the CDR3: TGTGTCACCAGCAGAGACCAAAAATCGACTAGCGGGCAGTACTTC.

The table lists this clonotype with a few counts. This chain connects TRBV27 to TRBJ1-1, with unresolved D. This CDR3 has 13 amino acids. The V end lost 0 bases, the J end lost 4 bases, and 6 bases lay between the germline ends. In germline, CDR1 is MNHEY, CDR2 SMNVEV (reference sequence). This CDR3 reads CASSLSGITEAFF. The CDR3, as DNA: TGTGCCAGCAGTTTATCGGGGATCACTGAAGCTTTCTTT.

This clonotype has only a few counts. The chain has TRBV4-1 and TRBJ2-7; D uncertain. V lost 1 base to trimming and J lost 5 bases, with 9 bases between them. CDR3 length: 13 amino acids. CDR1 is MGHRA and CDR2 is YSYEKL in the germline V gene. The CDR3 protein is CASSQGLSNEQYF. CDR3 bases: TGCGCCAGCAGCCAAGGGCTATCAAACGAGCAGTACTTC.

This clonotype appeared a few times. The V and J genes are TRBV6-4 and TRBJ2-6, with D possibly TRBD1 on 6 matching bases. V lost 2 bases and J lost 2, with 10 bases in between. Germline V gene sequence: CDR1 MRHNA, CDR2 SNTAGT. This CDR3 has 16 residues. Here the CDR3 reads CASSDAWGPGANVLTF. The CDR3 nucleotides are TGTGCCAGCAGTGACGCTTGGGGGCCTGGGGCCAACGTCCTGACTTTC.

This clonotype appeared a few times. The chain couples TRBV11-2 to TRBJ1-1; D call uncertain. The CDR3 has 12 amino acids. V was shortened by 5 bases and J by 4 bases, with 8 bases between the two germline ends. CDR1 is SGHAT, CDR2 FQNNGV, per germline. CDR3 region: CASSPLPTEAFF. The CDR3, as DNA: TGTGCCAGCAGCCCCCTTCCCACTGAAGCTTTCTTT. The whole variable domain, filled in from reference TRBV11-2 and TRBJ1-1, reads EAGVAQSPRYKIIEKRQSVAFWCNPISGHATLYWYQQILGQGPKLLIQFQNNGVVDDSQLPKDRFSAERLKGVDSTLKIQPAKLEDSAVYLCASSPLPTEAFFGQGTRLTVV.

J is TRBJ2-1 and V is TRBV20-1, with 15 nucleotides matching TRBD2. Germline V CDR1 and CDR2: DFQATT, SNEGSKA (reference sequence). CDR3 size: 18 residues. The ends lost 3 bases at V and 2 bases at J; junction bases unmatched: 8. CDR3 residues: CSASFPGLAGGAYNEQFF. CDR3 DNA sequence: TGCAGTGCTAGTTTCCCGGGACTAGCGGGGGGCGCCTACAATGAGCAGTTCTTC.